This record covers a single TCR beta chain. This clone registers as medium-sized (0.01 to 0.1%) within its sample. Its antigen is currently not known. No clone much larger than this one lies a single base away; base qualities are absent. Before undergoing thyroid surgery, none of the patients had been given any kind of treatment. Patient clinical samples collected from about 2012 to 2018 were retrospectively analysed using T-cell receptor beta sequencing. The sample comes from a study of metastatic and nonmetastatic thyroid tumors (dated by TCRdb to the early 2020s). For context, the study as a whole: Repertoires from peripheral blood and from tumor or nodule tissue samples of malignant and benign thyroid patients were compared. The research as a whole found: In both blood and tumor samples, malignant tumors were reported to have significantly higher TCR beta diversity than benign nodules.

Receptor libraries were prepared by PCR. TCRdb records Illumina HiSeq 4000 as the sequencer. High-throughput sequencing was used to profile the TCR beta-chain CDR3 region of every patient. The published analysis was carried out like this. The researchers built a classifier to tell apart papillary thyroid cancer patients with distant metastasis, based on CDR3 differences among clinicopathological groups. The Shannon index was used to measure repertoire diversity, and the Morisita-Horn index was used to measure how similar tumor and blood repertoires were. Using fastp at Q25 and MiXCR, TCRdb reprocessed the public reads and kept productive beta chains. TCRdb, not the original authors, processed these V and J calls. This sample holds some 19,000 clones; approximately 30% were observed only once. Over 9.5% of the sample comes from the top ten. For this chain, trimming is 1 base at the V end and 5 bases at the J end, and the number of junction bases without a gene match is 4. Including the terminal cysteine and phenylalanine, the CDR3 comprises 16 residues. The read is trimmed to its CDR3 DNA, 48 bases read in frame from base 1. The germline V gene (reference sequence) yields MNHEY for CDR1 and SMNVEV for CDR2.

The clonotype was recovered from a female donor with papillary thyroid cancer or a benign thyroid nodule (not recorded which). Some clones in this sample may be carry-over from other donors' samples. The rearranged segments are TRBV27 and TRBJ2-1; the central 11 bases match TRBD1. Sequenced: tumor tissue. The CDR3 region reads CASSLWGTGGDNEQFF. The nucleotides are TGTGCCAGCAGTTTATGGGGGACAGGGGGGGACAATGAGCAGTTCTTC.